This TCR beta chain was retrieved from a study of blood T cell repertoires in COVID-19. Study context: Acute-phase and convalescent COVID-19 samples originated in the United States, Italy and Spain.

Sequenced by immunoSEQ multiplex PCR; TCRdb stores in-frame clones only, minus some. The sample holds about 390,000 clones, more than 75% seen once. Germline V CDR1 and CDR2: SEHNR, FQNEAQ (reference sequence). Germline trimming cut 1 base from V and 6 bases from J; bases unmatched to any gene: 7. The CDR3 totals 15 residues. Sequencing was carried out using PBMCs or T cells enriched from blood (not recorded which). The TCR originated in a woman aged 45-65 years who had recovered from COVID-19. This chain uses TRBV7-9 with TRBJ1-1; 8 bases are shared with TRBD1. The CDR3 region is CASSLGSGGISEAFF. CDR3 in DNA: TGTGCCAGCAGCTTAGGGTCAGGGGGCATCTCTGAAGCTTTCTTT.